This TCR beta chain was sequenced during a study of T cell repertoires in cytomegalovirus infection. Broader study findings: Ex vivo, HLA-C-restricted CMV-specific TCR beta clonotypes prevailed over the rest of the response.

Concerning this clonotype itself: Its antigen is still unknown.

From the reads, TCRdb called clonotypes with MiXCR, one entry per CDR3 protein. This table has 200,000 to 250,000 distinct CDR3 sequences, approximately 38% appearing once. V lost 4 bases and J lost 4, with 10 bases in between. The length of the CDR3 is 13 residues. The germline V gene encodes CDR1 ENHRY and CDR2 SYGVKD. The sample consisted of CD8+ T cells from cultured PBMCs, taken from culture after CMV antigen stimulation. The rearrangement links TRBV10-3 to TRBJ1-2; D is uncertain. The origin of this receptor is a human donor in good health (CMV status not recorded). Some clones in this sample may be carry-over from other donors' samples. CDR3 DNA: TGTGCCATCAGTGGTGAGGGCCCCTATGGCTACACCTTC. As protein: CAISGEGPYGYTF.